What follows are 12 T cell receptor beta chains derived from one specimen sequenced in a study of shared clonotypes between healthy human individuals. TCRdb's copy holds only in-frame clones and misses some; the assay was immunoSEQ multiplex PCR. The sample lists 2.3 million or so clones, 93% occurring once. Sequencing was done on a sample of naive CD4+ T cells from PBMCs. The sample's subset: CD45RA+ positively selected. These receptors were obtained from a man younger than 35 in good health. Some clones in this sample may be carry-over from other donors' samples.

This clone was detected a few times. This rearrangement joins TRBV2 to TRBJ2-2; TRBD2 aligns across 7 bases. CDR3 size: 15 residues. Germline V gives CDR1 SNHLY, CDR2 FYNNEI. Trimming at V came to 6 bases and at J to 6 bases, leaving 10 bases not matched to a gene. This CDR3 reads CASRDRDYLSGELFF. CDR3 nucleotide sequence: TGTGCCAGCAGGGACCGGGACTATCTCTCCGGGGAGCTGTTTTTT.

This sequence joins TRBV5-4 and TRBJ2-7; 10 nucleotides line up with TRBD2. V dropped 2 bases and J dropped 7; count of bases not matched to a gene: 9. Germline V gene data show CDR1 as SGHNT and CDR2 as YYREEE (reference sequence). The CDR3 contains 15 residues. Here the CDR3 reads CASSFRLAGEHEQYF. DNA of the CDR3: TGTGCCAGCAGCTTTAGGCTAGCGGGAGAACATGAGCAGTACTTC.

The rearrangement links TRBV2 to TRBJ1-5; TRBD1 aligns across 9 bases. Germline loops: CDR1 SNHLY, CDR2 FYNNEI. J lost 1 base, V lost 6 bases, and 10 bases had no gene match. The length of the CDR3 is 17 residues. The chain's CDR3 is CASSRQGGQGSNQPQHF. CDR3 DNA sequence: TGTGCCAGCAGCCGACAGGGGGGACAAGGAAGCAATCAGCCCCAGCATTTT.

The chain is built from TRBV27 and TRBJ2-2; 10 nucleotides align to TRBD2. Per the germline V gene, CDR1 is MNHEY and CDR2 is SMNVEV (reference sequence). The CDR3 has 14 amino acids. V dropped 8 bases and J dropped 5; count of bases not matched to a gene: 5. CDR3: CASQGLARTGELFF. In DNA form, the CDR3 reads TGTGCCAGCCAGGGACTAGCGAGAACCGGGGAGCTGTTTTTT.

In DNA, the CDR3 is TGTGCCAGCCCCCTGGTCCCCGAGCCCCAGCATTTT. Translation gives CASPLVPEPQHF. The V and J genes are TRBV18 and TRBJ1-5; the D is unclear. V was pared by 8 bases and J by 8 bases, with 13 bases between. The germline V gene encodes CDR1 KGHSH and CDR2 LQKENI. This CDR3 comprises 12 residues.

The chain joins TRBV6-1 to TRBJ2-1, with TRBD1 matching over 9 bases. Germline V gives CDR1 MNHNS, CDR2 SASEGT. The V segment lost 2 bases and the J segment 0 bases; nucleotides outside the gene matches: 5. This CDR3 region has 17 residues. For the CDR3, the DNA is TGTGCCAGCAGTGAAAGGGGACAGGGAAGCTCCTACAATGAGCAGTTCTTC. Translation: CASSERGQGSSYNEQFF.

V is TRBV7-2 and J is TRBJ1-2; 8 bases are shared with TRBD1. Germline trimming cut 4 bases from V and 4 bases from J; bases unmatched to any gene: 5. The CDR3 runs 14 residues. Germline CDR1 reads SGHTA; CDR2 reads FQGNSA. DNA for the CDR3: TGTGCCAGCAGCTACGACAGGGGCACCTATGGCTACACCTTC. Translation gives CASSYDRGTYGYTF.

Worth noting for this clone: The sample carries other DNA sequences with the same CDR3. This chain connects TRBV28 to TRBJ1-2, with D hard to call. The CDR3 runs to 12 residues. Germline CDR1 MDHEN, CDR2 SYDVKM. The V end was cut by 5 bases, the J end by 4 bases, with 8 bases between. The CDR3 DNA reads TGTGCCAGCAGTCTGCGGGGCTATGGCTACACCTTC. It yields the protein CASSLRGYGYTF.

The genes are TRBV7-3 and TRBJ2-1; 8 nucleotides agree with TRBD2. V lost 4 bases and J lost 11; bases outside the gene matches: 10. This CDR3 has 14 amino acids. Germline CDR1 and CDR2: SGHTA and FQGTGA. The CDR3 DNA reads as TGTGCCAGCAGCTCCCCCCTCGCGGGAGGAAAGCAGTTCTTC. This sequence encodes CASSSPLAGGKQFF. Combining the CDR3 with reference TRBV7-3 and TRBJ2-1 gives the whole variable domain GAGVSQTPSNKVTEKGKYVELRCDPISGHTALYWYRQSLGQGPEFLIYFQGTGAADDSGLPNDRFFAVRPEGSVSTLKIQRTERGDSAVYLCASSSPLAGGKQFFGPGTRLTVL.

This clone was seen a few times. The rearrangement links TRBV2 to TRBJ1-5; D unresolved. V lost 4 bases and J 2 bases, leaving 12 bases between the germline ends. Germline CDR1 is SNHLY and CDR2 is FYNNEI. The CDR3 runs to 15 residues. The CDR3 spells CASSVGQLGNQPQHF. In DNA form, the CDR3 reads TGTGCCAGCAGTGTAGGGCAGTTGGGCAATCAGCCCCAGCATTTT.

This chain connects TRBV28 to TRBJ1-5; D call uncertain. Trimming took off 5 bases at V and 3 bases at J, with 17 bases between the two ends. The CDR3 is 16 amino acids. Germline CDR1 is MDHEN and CDR2 is SYDVKM. The CDR3 DNA reads as TGTGCCAGCAGTCCGGCCGGGAGGGTCGCCAATCAGCCCCAGCATTTT. It yields the protein CASSPAGRVANQPQHF.

The rearrangement links TRBV9 to TRBJ1-1; no reliable D call. Trimming stripped 4 bases from V and 3 bases from J, with 16 bases between. Germline assignment: CDR1 SGDLS and CDR2 YYNGEE. The CDR3 has 15 residues. The CDR3 DNA reads as TGTGCCAGCAGCCCCATGAACCCGACATACACTGAAGCTTTCTTT. Translation gives CASSPMNPTYTEAFF.